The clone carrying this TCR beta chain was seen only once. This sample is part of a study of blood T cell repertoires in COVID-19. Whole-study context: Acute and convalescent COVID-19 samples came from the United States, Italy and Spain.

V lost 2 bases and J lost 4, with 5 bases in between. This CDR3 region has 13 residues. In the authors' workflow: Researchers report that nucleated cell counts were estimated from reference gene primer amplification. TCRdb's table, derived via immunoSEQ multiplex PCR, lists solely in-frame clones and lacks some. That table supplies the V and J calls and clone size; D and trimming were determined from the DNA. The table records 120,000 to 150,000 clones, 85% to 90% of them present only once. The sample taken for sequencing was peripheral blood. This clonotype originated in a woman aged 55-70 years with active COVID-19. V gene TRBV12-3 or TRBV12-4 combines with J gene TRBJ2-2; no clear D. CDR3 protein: CASSLSSTGELFF. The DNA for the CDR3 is TGTGCCAGCAGTTTATCTTCCACCGGGGAGCTGTTTTTT.